This entry lists 14 T cell receptor beta chains sequenced from one sample in a study of T cells in Graves' hyperthyroidism and ophthalmopathy. RNA transcripts provided the source from which TCR beta CDR3 regions were amplified. HTBI primers were the set used in a first-round RT-PCR of the TCR CDR3. TCRdb itself ran the multiplex PCR reads through MiXCR, one entry per CDR3 protein. The sample holds some 720,000 distinct CDR3 sequences, about a sixth seen once. The sequenced material came from blood. These receptor sequences come from a man younger than 35 with Graves' hyperthyroidism.

This clonotype occurred a few times. This rearrangement joins TRBV6-6 to TRBJ2-2; D ambiguous. V shed 0 bases and J shed 1 base, with 12 bases lying between them. Germline CDR1 MNHNY, CDR2 SVGAGI (reference sequence). The CDR3 length is 17 residues. The CDR3 DNA reads as TGTGCCAGCAGTTACTCGCGCAGGCGCCTGAACACCGGGGAGCTGTTTTTT. Its protein is CASSYSRRRLNTGELFF.

This clonotype was seen repeatedly, ten times or more. The V gene is TRBV20-1, the J gene TRBJ1-5; TRBD1 is a possible D gene (5 bases). Trimming took off 3 bases at V and 2 bases at J, with 17 bases between the two ends. Germline V gene data show CDR1 as DFQATT and CDR2 as SNEGSKA (reference sequence). The CDR3 has 16 amino acids. This chain's CDR3 is CSARGVTLAGNQPQHF. The DNA for the CDR3 is TGCAGTGCTAGGGGGGTGACACTAGCAGGCAATCAGCCCCAGCATTTT.

The chain carries TRBV28 and TRBJ1-4, with TRBD1 as a possible D gene (5 bases). The CDR3 is 14 residues long. Trimming cost V 8 bases and J 10 bases, with 20 bases left between them. From germline, CDR1 is MDHEN and CDR2 SYDVKM. This CDR3 is CASWGDGDQGKLFF. DNA of the CDR3: TGTGCCAGCTGGGGGGACGGGGATCAGGGAAAACTGTTTTTT. Looking up the rest from reference TRBV28 and TRBJ1-4 gives the full variable domain: DVKVTQSSRYLVKRTGEKVFLECVQDMDHENMFWYRQDPGLGLRLIYFSYDVKMKEKGDIPEGYSVSREKKERFSLILESASTNQTSMYLCASWGDGDQGKLFFGSGTQLSVL.

This clonotype was observed a few times. The chain uses TRBV12-3 or TRBV12-4 and TRBJ2-5; a weak D match, TRBD2 (5 bases). V was pared by 5 bases and J by 5 bases, with 24 bases between. This CDR3 comprises 17 residues. The CDR3 nucleotides are TGTGCCAGCAGTCCAGAAACCGCCCACCGGACTCGGGAGACCCAGTACTTC. The encoded protein is CASSPETAHRTRETQYF.

J is TRBJ1-1 and V is TRBV29-1; D gene ambiguous. The germline V and J ends were trimmed by 3 bases and 7 bases, with 9 bases remaining between them. The CDR3 length is 11 residues. Germline V lookup: CDR1 SQVTM, CDR2 ANQGSEA. This chain's CDR3 is CSVERRYEAFF. The DNA of the CDR3 is TGCAGCGTTGAGCGGCGGTATGAAGCTTTCTTT.

The chain combines TRBV5-8 with TRBJ2-1; the D gene is possibly TRBD2 (5 bases). Between the trimmed V and J ends, which lost 0 bases and 8 bases, there was a span of 12 bases. The CDR3 is made up of 14 amino acids. From germline, CDR1 is SGHTS and CDR2 YDEGEE. Written as DNA, the CDR3 is TGTGCCAGCAGCTTGGTCGGGAATCTTTATGAGCAGTTCTTC. It is translated as CASSLVGNLYEQFF.

In this sample, this clonotype turned up many times. V and J are TRBV20-1 and TRBJ2-7; unclear D gene. This CDR3 spans 11 amino acids. Germline assignment: CDR1 DFQATT and CDR2 SNEGSKA (reference sequence). V lost 3 bases to trimming and J lost 6 bases, with 9 bases between them. Here the CDR3 reads CSASHGPEQYF. Here the CDR3 DNA reads TGCAGTGCTAGTCATGGTCCCGAGCAGTACTTC.

This clonotype has a count of ten or more. The CDR3 DNA follows: TGTGCCAGCAGAGTGGGAGGTGGGGGGAACACTGAAGCTTTCTTT. As protein: CASRVGGGGNTEAFF. The chain joins TRBV27 to TRBJ1-1; D is possibly TRBD1 (5 bases). The CDR3 runs to 15 residues. CDR1 is MNHEY, CDR2 SMNVEV, per germline (reference sequence). Trimming removed 6 bases at V and 1 base at J, with 15 bases between.

The rearrangement joins TRBV14 to TRBJ2-1; D ambiguous. Germline CDR1 is SGHDN and CDR2 is FVKESK. The germline V and J ends were trimmed by 3 bases and 8 bases, with 14 bases remaining between them. The CDR3 loop spans 14 amino acids. CDR3 sequence reads: CASSQENAWDEQFF. DNA of the CDR3: TGTGCCAGCAGCCAGGAGAACGCTTGGGATGAGCAGTTCTTC. Full variable domain (missing parts from reference TRBV14 and TRBJ2-1): EAGVTQFPSHSVIEKGQTVTLRCDPISGHDNLYWYRRVMGKEIKFLLHFVKESKQDESGMPNNRFLAERTGGTYSTLKVQPAELEDSGVYFCASSQENAWDEQFFGPGTRLTVL.

This clonotype has only a few counts. This chain uses TRBV4-1 with TRBJ2-7, with TRBD1 identical over 8 bases. J gave up 9 bases and V 1 base, and 8 bases lay outside the gene matches. The length of the CDR3 is 14 residues. The germline V gene encodes CDR1 MGHRA and CDR2 YSYEKL. The CDR3 bases are TGCGCCAGCAGCCAAGCTGGACAGGGCTTTTCGCAGTACTTC. It codes for CASSQAGQGFSQYF.

This clonotype was seen at least ten times. The rearrangement links TRBV28 to TRBJ2-7; D is unclear. V was shortened by 4 bases and J by 0 bases, with 10 bases between the two germline ends. The CDR3 loop spans 14 amino acids. Germline V gene lookup returns CDR1 MDHEN and CDR2 SYDVKM. CDR3 coding DNA: TGTGCCAGCAGTTATACCAGCGTCTCCTACGAGCAGTACTTC. Translation: CASSYTSVSYEQYF.

The chain is built from TRBV11-2 and TRBJ2-7; TRBD1 agrees at 9 bases. This CDR3 is 15 amino acids long. CDR1 is SGHAT and CDR2 is FQNNGV in the germline V gene. Losses at the gene ends were 5 bases for V and 5 bases for J; bases not matched to a gene: 10. The CDR3 here is CASSAGQGIGNEQYF. The CDR3 nucleotides read TGTGCCAGCAGCGCCGGACAGGGGATCGGGAACGAGCAGTACTTC.

This clonotype was recorded many times. This chain joins TRBV30 and TRBJ2-1; unclear D gene. This CDR3 contains 11 residues. Trimming stripped 3 bases from V and 9 bases from J, with 9 bases between. Germline CDR1 GTSNPN, CDR2 SVGIG (reference sequence). The CDR3, as DNA: TGTGCCTGGAGCCCCAAAGCTGAGCAGTTCTTC. Translated: CAWSPKAEQFF. Full variable domain (missing parts from reference TRBV30 and TRBJ2-1): SQTIHQWPATLVQPVGSPLSLECTVEGTSNPNLYWYRQAAGRGLQLLFYSVGIGQISSEVPQNLSASRPQDRQFILSSKKLLLSDSGFYLCAWSPKAEQFFGPGTRLTVL.

This clonotype was observed a few times. A much larger clone differs by one base, so this may be a read error. V usage is TRBV20-1 and J usage is TRBJ2-1; D remains unclear. The CDR3 has 11 residues. Per germline, CDR1 DFQATT and CDR2 SNEGSKA (reference sequence). The germline V and J ends were trimmed by 3 bases and 5 bases, with 5 bases remaining between them. CDR3 in amino acids: CSASRDNEQFF. The CDR3 DNA follows: TGCAGTGCTAGTCGGGACAATGAGCAGTTCTTC.